Shown below are 22 T cell receptor beta chains from a single sample sequenced in a study of T cell responses to AZD1222 COVID-19 vaccine. Libraries were prepared by immunoSEQ multiplex PCR; TCRdb keeps only in-frame clonotypes and omits some of them. This table holds about 29,000 clones, approximately 93% found once. The source material was peripheral blood, sampled on day 0 of AZD1222 vaccination. Every receptor here comes from an adult in good health.

The chain combines TRBV7-2 with TRBJ1-2; the D gene is possibly TRBD1 (5 bases). This CDR3 is 16 amino acids long. Germline loops: CDR1 SGHTA, CDR2 FQGNSA. The V and J ends lost 1 base and 2 bases respectively, with 14 bases between them. CDR3 amino acids: CASSLGVPGPNYGYTF. The CDR3 nucleotides read TGTGCCAGCAGCTTAGGGGTACCGGGACCCAACTATGGCTACACCTTC.

The rearrangement uses TRBV19 and TRBJ1-5; D is undetermined. This CDR3 is 12 amino acids long. Germline V gene sequence: CDR1 LNHDA, CDR2 SQIVND (reference sequence). The V gene lost 10 bases and the J gene lost 5 bases, with 12 bases spanning the gap. The CDR3 protein is CAIGTLDQPQHF. In nucleotides, the CDR3 is TGTGCCATCGGAACCCTGGATCAGCCCCAGCATTTT.

The chain combines TRBV11-2 with TRBJ2-7; perhaps TRBD2 as D (5 bases). The length of the CDR3 is 13 residues. Trimming shortened V by 2 bases and J by 7 bases, and 12 bases separated the two germline ends. Germline V CDR1 and CDR2: SGHAT, FQNNGV. The CDR3 spells CASSLINSGEQYF. CDR3 DNA: TGTGCCAGCAGCTTAATTAATTCGGGGGAGCAGTACTTC.

The CDR3 here is CASSPSGQSNEKLFF. The DNA of the CDR3 is TGTGCCAGCAGCCCCTCGGGACAGTCTAATGAAAAACTGTTTTTT. The chain joins TRBV5-4 to TRBJ1-4, with TRBD1 matching over 7 bases. V was clipped by 4 bases and J by 3 bases; unmatched bases: 6. Germline V lookup: CDR1 SGHNT, CDR2 YYREEE (reference sequence). The CDR3 spans 15 residues.

This rearrangement joins TRBV5-4 to TRBJ1-2, with a possible D match to TRBD1 (5 bases). The CDR3 is 15 amino acids. Germline assignment: CDR1 SGHNT and CDR2 YYREEE (reference sequence). The germline V and J ends were trimmed by 5 bases and 7 bases, with 21 bases remaining between them. This chain's CDR3 is CASSGAGTAGAGYTF. The CDR3 nucleotides are TGTGCCAGCAGTGGGGCCGGGACCGCCGGAGCTGGCTACACCTTC.

The V gene is TRBV10-2, the J gene TRBJ2-3, with TRBD2 matching over 8 bases. This CDR3 comprises 14 residues. With 4 bases clipped from V and 4 bases from J, the junction kept 4 bases outside the gene matches. Germline V CDR1 and CDR2: WSHSY, SAAADI. The CDR3 DNA follows: TGCGCCAGCAGTGGGAGCGGGAGCTCAGATACGCAGTATTTT. This encodes CASSGSGSSDTQYF.

The gene calls are TRBV3-1 (or the pseudogene TRBV3-2) and TRBJ2-3; the D gene is possibly TRBD2 (5 bases). The CDR3 length is 16 residues. The germline gives CDR1 LGHDT, CDR2 YNNKEL (reference sequence). Trimming took off 4 bases at V and 2 bases at J, with 16 bases between the two ends. The CDR3 DNA is TGTGCCAGCAGCCCACAAGCGGCCCTGAACACAGATACGCAGTATTTT. Protein product: CASSPQAALNTDTQYF.

The genes are TRBV6-6 and TRBJ2-1; no reliable D call. CDR3 size: 13 residues. Trimming took 6 bases from V and 4 from J, leaving 10 bases between them. Germline loops: CDR1 MNHNY, CDR2 SVGAGI (reference sequence). The CDR3 bases are TGTGCCAGCAGAAGGCTAGTATACAATGAGCAGTTCTTC. Its protein product is CASRRLVYNEQFF.

The rearrangement joins TRBV5-4 to TRBJ1-2, with D maybe TRBD1 (6 bases). In germline, CDR1 is SGHNT, CDR2 YYREEE (reference sequence). Trimming removed 0 bases from V and 5 bases from J, with 17 bases in between. This CDR3 is built from 16 residues. The CDR3 is CASSLVNQGRGYGYTF. In DNA, the CDR3 is TGTGCCAGCAGCTTGGTAAACCAGGGGCGGGGGTATGGCTACACCTTC. The complete variable domain, with remaining parts taken from reference TRBV5-4 and TRBJ1-2, reads ETGVTQSPTHLIKTRGQQVTLRCSSQSGHNTVSWYQQALGQGPQFIFQYYREEENGRGNFPPRFSGLQFPNYSSELNVNALELDDSALYLCASSLVNQGRGYGYTFGSGTRLTVV.

The V and J genes are TRBV6-5 and TRBJ1-1; D is possibly TRBD1 (6 bases). The V gene lost 6 bases and the J gene lost 5 bases, with 10 bases spanning the gap. This CDR3 spans 12 amino acids. The germline V gene has CDR1 MNHEY and CDR2 SVGAGI. As DNA, the CDR3 is TGTGCCAGCAGGTCCGGGACAACTGAAGCTTTCTTT. It encodes CASRSGTTEAFF.

This sequence joins TRBV6-5 and TRBJ2-7, with D uncertain. The CDR3 length is 11 residues. Per the germline V gene, CDR1 is MNHEY and CDR2 is SVGAGI. V was clipped by 8 bases and J by 5 bases, with 10 bases between them. The chain's CDR3 is CASSRANEQYF. The CDR3 DNA follows: TGTGCCAGCTCCAGAGCTAACGAGCAGTACTTC.

The chain couples TRBV21-1 to TRBJ2-7. TRBV21-1 has pseudogene status. The CDR3 is 15 residues long. The CDR3 DNA reads as TGTGCCAGCAGCAAAGCTCTTGGGGGAACCTACGAGCAGTACTTC. It codes for CASSKALGGTYEQYF.

This chain connects TRBV4-3 to TRBJ1-1, with D hard to call. The CDR3 consists of 16 residues. CDR1 LGHNA and CDR2 YSLEER come from the germline V gene. The ends were cut back, 0 bases at V and 1 base at J, with 12 bases in the middle. CDR3: CASSQDASMWNTEAFF. The CDR3 DNA is TGCGCCAGCAGCCAAGATGCGAGCATGTGGAACACTGAAGCTTTCTTT.

The gene calls are TRBV18 and TRBJ2-2; D may be TRBD1 (6 bases). The ends were cut back, 3 bases at V and 0 bases at J, with 14 bases in the middle. This CDR3 comprises 17 residues. The V gene's germline CDR1 is KGHSH and CDR2 LQKENI. CDR3 residues: CASSPGAGVPNTGELFF. The DNA for the CDR3 is TGTGCCAGCTCACCGGGGGCGGGCGTACCGAACACCGGGGAGCTGTTTTTT.

This clone was seen a few times. The genes are TRBV10-3 and TRBJ2-7; no clear D. Germline V lookup: CDR1 ENHRY, CDR2 SYGVKD. V gave up 10 bases and J gave up 0 bases, with 13 bases separating them. CDR3 length equals 13 residues. The CDR3 sequence is CATSEGISYEQYF. CDR3 in DNA: TGTGCCACCTCGGAAGGGATCTCCTACGAGCAGTACTTC.

V gene TRBV24-1 combines with J gene TRBJ1-1; D gene ambiguous. V lost 9 bases, J lost 0 bases, and 10 bases lay in between. Germline loops: CDR1 KGHDR, CDR2 SFDVKD. This CDR3 comprises 13 residues. As DNA, the CDR3 is TGTGCCACCCAGGACGGAATGAACACTGAAGCTTTCTTT. It translates to CATQDGMNTEAFF.

The chain is built from TRBV27 and TRBJ2-7; 9 nucleotides agree with TRBD1. The germline gives CDR1 MNHEY, CDR2 SMNVEV (reference sequence). The V and J ends lost 3 bases and 6 bases, in that order; junction bases with no gene match: 6. The CDR3 loop spans 14 amino acids. CDR3 nucleotides: TGTGCCAGCAGTTTGGGACAGGGATCTGGCGAGCAGTACTTC. Its protein product is CASSLGQGSGEQYF.

The chain employs TRBV6-5 and TRBJ1-6, with TRBD1 as a possible D gene (6 bases). Trimming removed 6 bases at V and 6 bases at J, with 15 bases between. Germline CDR1 and CDR2: MNHEY and SVGAGI. The CDR3 has 15 amino acids. Here the CDR3 DNA reads TGTGCCAGCAGCGCCACAGGGATCTCTAATTCACCCCTCCACTTT. This translates into CASSATGISNSPLHF.

The V and J genes are TRBV3-1 (or the pseudogene TRBV3-2) and TRBJ2-7, with TRBD1 matching over 7 bases. The germline CDR1 and CDR2 sequences are LGHDT and YNNKEL (reference sequence). The ends lost 1 base at V and 0 bases at J; junction bases unmatched: 9. CDR3 length: 17 residues. CDR3: CASSQVLGQGVSYEQYF. The DNA for the CDR3 is TGTGCCAGCAGCCAAGTTTTAGGGCAGGGGGTCTCCTACGAGCAGTACTTC.

This chain joins TRBV30 and TRBJ1-2, with D possibly TRBD1 on 6 matching bases. The CDR3 consists of 12 residues. The V gene lost 5 bases and the J gene lost 4 bases, with 11 bases spanning the gap. Germline-derived CDR1 and CDR2 are GTSNPN and SVGIG (reference sequence). The CDR3 loop is CAWAADSYGYTF. Here the CDR3 DNA reads TGTGCCTGGGCGGCGGACAGCTATGGCTACACCTTC.

This chain links TRBV4-3 with TRBJ1-1; D gene unclear. CDR3 length equals 17 residues. Trimming cost V 0 bases and J 0 bases, with 14 bases left between them. Germline V lookup: CDR1 LGHNA, CDR2 YSLEER. CDR3 in DNA: TGCGCCAGCAGCCAAGATCAACCCTACGTTATGAACACTGAAGCTTTCTTT. Its protein product is CASSQDQPYVMNTEAFF.

This chain uses TRBV18 with TRBJ1-3; D perhaps matches TRBD1 (5 bases). Germline-derived CDR1 and CDR2 are KGHSH and LQKENI. V was pared by 3 bases and J by 4 bases, with 13 bases between. The length of the CDR3 is 15 residues. The CDR3 nucleotides read TGTGCCAGCTCACCGGTGCCCGAGGGGGGAAACACCATATATTTT. Residues: CASSPVPEGGNTIYF.